The 17 T cell receptor beta chains presented below share a single source sample, sequenced in a study of regulatory T cells in long-lasting Graves disease (dated by TCRdb to 2020 to 2022). Sample time point, as interpreted from the label and publication: persistent/refractory GD, antithyroid drugs over 5 years with positive TRAb. For both TCR sequencing and RNA sequencing, RNA was extracted from PBMCs in TRIzol. Libraries came from multiplex PCR. Instrument used: Illumina HiSeq 4000. iRepertoire HTBI primers and Arm-PCR amplification of CDR3 regions were used to construct TCR beta libraries. TCRdb applied fastp at Q25 and MiXCR to the public reads, then kept only in-frame beta chains. CDR3 protein duplicates are merged, each entry listing the most common genes and DNA. Present in this sample are approximately 380,000 distinct CDR3 sequences, less than 25% of which were seen just once. The ten largest clonotypes hold about 20% of the sample.

Sequenced here: peripheral blood mononuclear cells (PBMCs), sampled when the disease was refractory, from a patient treated with antithyroid drugs. The receptors derive from a female donor with Graves disease.

This clonotype was seen at least ten times. V is TRBV7-2 and J is TRBJ2-2; D call uncertain. CDR3 length equals 15 residues. Germline V gene lookup returns CDR1 SGHTA and CDR2 FQGNSA. V was shortened by 5 bases and J by 1 base, with 11 bases between the two germline ends. This CDR3 reads CASSPRPQNTGELFF. The CDR3 nucleotides read TGTGCCAGCAGCCCGAGACCTCAGAACACCGGGGAGCTGTTTTTT. Supplemented by reference TRBV7-2 and TRBJ2-2, the full variable domain reads GAGVSQSPSNKVTEKGKDVELRCDPISGHTALYWYRQSLGQGLEFLIYFQGNSAPDKSGLPSDRFSAERTGGSVSTLTIQRTQQEDSAVYLCASSPRPQNTGELFFGEGSRLTVL.

This clonotype was seen at least ten times. The chain has TRBV2 and TRBJ2-5; 14 bases line up with TRBD2. The tail of the sequence fits TRBJ2-7 better, so the J call may be wrong. The CDR3 totals 15 residues. Germline CDR1 reads SNHLY; CDR2 reads FYNNEI. CDR3 residues: CASTAGTSGRNEQYF. The CDR3 DNA follows: TGTGCCAGCACCGCCGGGACTAGCGGGAGAAACGAGCAGTACTTC.

The gene calls are TRBV18 and TRBJ2-3; TRBD2 aligns across 10 bases. From germline, CDR1 is KGHSH and CDR2 LQKENI. J gave up 3 bases and V 0 bases, and 3 bases lay outside the gene matches. The CDR3 is 16 amino acids. CDR3 residues: CASSPPAGGKTDTQYF. CDR3 nucleotide sequence: TGTGCCAGCTCACCACCAGCGGGAGGGAAGACAGATACGCAGTATTTT.

This clonotype was detected ten times or more. V is TRBV2 and J is TRBJ1-2, with 9 bases that match TRBD1. Trimming took 8 bases from V and 8 from J; bases not matched to a gene: 9. The CDR3 consists of 13 residues. In germline, CDR1 is SNHLY, CDR2 FYNNEI. In nucleotides, the CDR3 is TGTGCCAGCGGGGGACAGGGTATTTTGGGCTACACCTTC. Its translation is CASGGQGILGYTF.

V and J are TRBV7-3 and TRBJ2-2; TRBD2 agrees at 7 bases. Germline CDR1 reads SGHTA; CDR2 reads FQGTGA. The CDR3 sequence is 16 residues long. With 0 bases clipped from V and 7 bases from J, the junction kept 8 bases outside the gene matches. CDR3 bases: TGTGCCAGCAGCTTAACCCCTGCGGGAGTCAGCGGGGAGCTGTTTTTT. As protein: CASSLTPAGVSGELFF.

This clonotype has a count of ten or more. The rearrangement links TRBV7-2 to TRBJ1-5; D perhaps matches TRBD1 (5 bases). Deletions cut 4 bases from V and 10 bases from J, with 17 bases between. Germline values: CDR1 SGHTA, CDR2 FQGNSA. The CDR3 is 14 amino acids. DNA for the CDR3: TGTGCCAGCAGCTCACAGGACGGGCTGGGACCCCAGCATTTT. Its protein product is CASSSQDGLGPQHF.

Only a few counts were recorded for this clonotype. A single base separates this from a much larger clone, so it may be a read error. It is likely a read error, because the conserved phenylalanine at the end of the CDR3 is missing. The V call is TRBV11-2, the J call TRBJ2-2, with D tentatively TRBD1 (6 bases). The V end lost 5 bases, the J end lost 4 bases, and 17 bases lay between the germline ends. CDR1 and CDR2 (germline): SGHAT, FQNNGV. The CDR3 spans 16 residues. The CDR3 sequence is CASSRGVGQFTGELFL. The CDR3 bases are TGTGCCAGCAGCCGTGGAGTAGGACAGTTCACCGGGGAGCTGTTTTTA.

The chain combines TRBV20-1 with TRBJ1-4; 8 positions match TRBD1. The junction had 5 bases not matched to a gene; V was cut back by 0 bases and J by 5 bases. Germline values: CDR1 DFQATT, CDR2 SNEGSKA (reference sequence). CDR3 length: 15 amino acids. CDR3 nucleotide sequence: TGCAGTGCTAGAGACCCGACAGGGGAGAATGAAAAACTGTTTTTT. The encoded protein is CSARDPTGENEKLFF.

This clonotype was seen more than once but under ten times. The chain uses TRBV10-3 and TRBJ2-7; 8 positions match TRBD1. CDR3 length equals 15 residues. V shed 5 bases, J shed 0 bases, and the junction held 6 bases outside the gene matches. Germline V gene sequence: CDR1 ENHRY, CDR2 SYGVKD. DNA of the CDR3: TGTGCCATCAGTAGGACAGGGCCAAGCTCCTACGAGCAGTACTTC. It yields the protein CAISRTGPSSYEQYF.

CDR3 nucleotides: TGTGCCAGCAGTTACCAGTCGGGACAGGGGGCGAACACTGAAGCTTTCTTT. This gives the protein CASSYQSGQGANTEAFF. The chain joins TRBV6-2 or TRBV6-3 to TRBJ1-1; 12 nucleotides line up with TRBD1. V lost 2 bases to trimming and J lost 1 base; unmatched junction nucleotides: 5. CDR1 and CDR2 (germline): MNHEY, SVGEGT. The CDR3 loop spans 17 amino acids.

This clonotype was picked up a small number of times. The J gene is TRBJ1-3, the V gene TRBV2; D not certain. CDR3 length: 13 amino acids. CDR1 and CDR2 (germline): SNHLY, FYNNEI. V was clipped by 1 base and J by 9 bases, with 10 bases between them. In nucleotides, the CDR3 is TGTGCCAGCAGTGAAGGTCAGAGAACCACCATATATTTT. This codes for CASSEGQRTTIYF.

The table lists this clonotype with a few counts. The V gene is TRBV9, the J gene TRBJ2-2; the D gene could be TRBD1 or TRBD2 (5 bases each). The CDR3 has 16 amino acids. V was trimmed by 1 base and J by 0 bases, leaving 10 bases between them. Germline values: CDR1 SGDLS, CDR2 YYNGEE. Written as DNA, the CDR3 is TGTGCCAGCAGCGTAAAGGGGAGCCCGAACACCGGGGAGCTGTTTTTT. Its translation: CASSVKGSPNTGELFF.

The table lists this clonotype with many counts. This chain joins TRBV2 and TRBJ1-4, with D maybe TRBD1 (6 bases). The CDR3 is 14 residues long. CDR1 is SNHLY, CDR2 FYNNEI, per germline. Trimming pared 6 bases from V and 8 bases from J, leaving 16 bases between. The CDR3 nucleotides are TGTGCCAGCAGCGTATCAGGGGCGTGGGAAAAACTGTTTTTT. It specifies CASSVSGAWEKLFF.

This clonotype was counted many times. The chain recombines TRBV6-1 with TRBJ1-2; 10 bases map to TRBD1. The CDR3 loop spans 16 amino acids. The trim removed 6 bases at V and 4 bases at J, leaving 11 bases unmatched. Per germline, CDR1 MNHNS and CDR2 SASEGT. The CDR3 reads CASRRPGQGKFYGYTF. The CDR3 DNA follows: TGTGCCAGCAGACGACCGGGACAGGGGAAGTTCTATGGCTACACCTTC.

In this sample, this clonotype turned up many times. This chain uses TRBV11-1 with TRBJ2-7, with a weak D call TRBD2 (5 bases). Trimming took 4 bases from V and 2 from J, leaving 15 bases between them. From germline, CDR1 is SGHAT and CDR2 FQDESV (reference sequence). CDR3 length equals 15 residues. DNA of the CDR3: TGTGCCAGCAGCTATCGGGAAAACCCAGCCTACGAGCAGTACTTC. It translates to CASSYRENPAYEQYF.

This clonotype was counted a single time. The chain combines TRBV12-3 or TRBV12-4 with TRBJ2-7; TRBD2 agrees at 11 bases. The CDR3 loop spans 13 amino acids. The V segment lost 7 bases and the J segment 4 bases; nucleotides outside the gene matches: 3. This CDR3 reads CASNPSGRYEQYF. In nucleotides, the CDR3 is TGTGCCAGCAATCCTAGCGGGAGGTACGAGCAGTACTTC.

The gene calls are TRBV29-1 and TRBJ2-7, with 8 positions matching TRBD1. CDR1 and CDR2 from the germline V gene are SQVTM and ANQGSEA. V dropped 3 bases and J dropped 0; count of bases not matched to a gene: 10. This CDR3 is built from 16 residues. The CDR3 bases are TGCAGCGTTGAGGGGACAGGACGAGTTGGCTCCTACGAGCAGTACTTC. Translating it yields CSVEGTGRVGSYEQYF.